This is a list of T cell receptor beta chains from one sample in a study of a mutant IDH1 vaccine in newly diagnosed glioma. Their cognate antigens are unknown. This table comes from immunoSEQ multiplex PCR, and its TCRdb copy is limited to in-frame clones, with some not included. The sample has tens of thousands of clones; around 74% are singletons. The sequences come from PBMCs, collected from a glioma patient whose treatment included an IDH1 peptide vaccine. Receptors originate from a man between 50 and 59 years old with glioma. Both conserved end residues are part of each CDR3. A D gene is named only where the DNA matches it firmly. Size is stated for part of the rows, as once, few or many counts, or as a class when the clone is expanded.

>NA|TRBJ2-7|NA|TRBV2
CASSLSRRAYEQYF
TGTGCCAGCAGTTTGTCCCGACGGGCCTACGAGCAGTACTTC
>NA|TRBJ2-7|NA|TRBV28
CASSLSRRKQYF
TGTGCCAGCAGTCTAAGTCGGCGTAAGCAGTACTTC
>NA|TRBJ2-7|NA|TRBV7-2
CASSPDQTYTYEQYF
TGTGCCAGCAGCCCCGACCAAACCTATACCTACGAGCAGTACTTC
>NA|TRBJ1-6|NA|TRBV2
CASSDGSSYNSPLHF
TGTGCCAGCAGTGACGGGAGCTCCTATAATTCACCCCTCCACTTT
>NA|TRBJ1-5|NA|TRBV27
CASSPNSNQPQHF
TGTGCCAGCAGTCCCAATAGCAATCAGCCCCAGCATTTT
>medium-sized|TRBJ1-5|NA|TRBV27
CASRPLLGDQPQHF
TGTGCCAGCAGGCCCCTCCTAGGGGACCAGCCCCAGCATTTT
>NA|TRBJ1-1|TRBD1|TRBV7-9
CASSFGTAPNTEAFF
TGTGCCAGCAGCTTCGGGACAGCACCGAACACTGAAGCTTTCTTT
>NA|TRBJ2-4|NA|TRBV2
CASSELEGYIQYF
TGTGCCAGCAGTGAATTAGAGGGGTACATTCAGTACTTC
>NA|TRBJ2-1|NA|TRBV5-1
CASSVTALGYNEQFF
TGCGCCAGCAGCGTAACGGCCCTGGGCTACAATGAGCAGTTCTTC
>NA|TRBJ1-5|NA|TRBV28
CASKEGDYQPQHF
TGTGCCAGCAAGGAGGGGGATTATCAGCCCCAGCATTTT
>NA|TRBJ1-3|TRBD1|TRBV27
CASSFSGTGVGNTIYF
TGTGCCAGCAGTTTCTCCGGGACAGGGGTAGGAAACACCATATATTTT
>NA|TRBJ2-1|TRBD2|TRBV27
CASSPSGGATNEQFF
TGTGCCAGCAGTCCTAGCGGGGGGGCTACCAATGAGCAGTTCTTC
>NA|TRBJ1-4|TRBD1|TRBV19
CASQIQGKLFF
TGTGCCAGCCAAATACAGGGGAAACTGTTTTTT
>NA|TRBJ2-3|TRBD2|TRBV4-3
CASSQEGASGSRITDTQYF
TGCGCCAGCAGCCAAGAGGGGGCTAGCGGGTCCCGAATCACAGATACGCAGTATTTT
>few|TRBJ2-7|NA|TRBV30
CAWSITGYEQYF
TGTGCCTGGAGTATAACGGGCTACGAGCAGTACTTC
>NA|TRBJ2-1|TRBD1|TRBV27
CASSPKGVTGTYNEQFF
TGTGCCAGCAGCCCCAAGGGGGTGACAGGGACCTACAATGAGCAGTTCTTC
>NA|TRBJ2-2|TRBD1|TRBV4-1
CASSQGQGDTGELFF
TGCGCCAGCAGCCAAGGACAGGGGGACACCGGGGAGCTGTTTTTT
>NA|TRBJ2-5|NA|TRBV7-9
CASSFGELAETQYF
TGTGCCAGCAGCTTTGGGGAGTTGGCAGAGACCCAGTACTTC
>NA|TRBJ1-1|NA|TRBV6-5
CASSFRPGTEAFF
TGTGCCAGCAGTTTCCGCCCGGGCACTGAAGCTTTCTTT
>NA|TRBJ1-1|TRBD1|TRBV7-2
CASSWDRGPDTEAFF
TGTGCCAGCAGCTGGGACAGGGGGCCAGACACTGAAGCTTTCTTT
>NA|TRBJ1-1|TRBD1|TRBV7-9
CASSSLDRGEAFF
TGTGCCAGCAGCTCACTAGACAGGGGCGAAGCTTTCTTT
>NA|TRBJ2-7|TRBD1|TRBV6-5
CASSPGQGYTYEQYF
TGTGCCAGCAGCCCGGGACAGGGGTACACCTACGAGCAGTACTTC
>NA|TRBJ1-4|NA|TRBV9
CASLACCGSREKLFF
TGTGCCAGCCTAGCTTGTTGTGGGAGTCGAGAAAAACTGTTTTTT
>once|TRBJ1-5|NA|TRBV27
CASTPGRGQPQHF
TGTGCCAGCACCCCCGGAAGGGGGCAGCCCCAGCATTTT
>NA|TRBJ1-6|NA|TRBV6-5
CASSYRQLNSPLHF
TGTGCCAGCAGTTACCGACAGCTTAATTCACCCCTCCACTTT
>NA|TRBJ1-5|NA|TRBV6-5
CASRPDSSRNQPQHF
TGTGCCAGCAGGCCTGACAGTTCCCGCAATCAGCCCCAGCATTTT
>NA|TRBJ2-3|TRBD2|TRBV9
CASSVEAGRTDTQYF
TGTGCCAGCAGCGTAGAAGCGGGGCGCACAGATACGCAGTATTTT
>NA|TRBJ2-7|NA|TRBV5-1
CASSPDGHTYEQYF
TGCGCCAGCAGCCCTGACGGCCATACCTACGAGCAGTACTTC
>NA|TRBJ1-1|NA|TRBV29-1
CSAERGGGTEAFF
TGCAGCGCAGAAAGGGGTGGGGGCACTGAAGCTTTCTTT
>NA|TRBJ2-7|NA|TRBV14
CASSQVRATQYF
TGTGCCAGCAGCCAAGTTCGGGCGACGCAGTACTTC
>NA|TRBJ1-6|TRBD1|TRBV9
CASSVGQGAGDSPLHF
TGTGCCAGCAGCGTAGGCCAGGGGGCCGGGGATTCACCCCTCCACTTT
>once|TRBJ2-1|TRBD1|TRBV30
CAWRTGGGWNEQFF
TGTGCCTGGAGGACAGGGGGAGGCTGGAATGAGCAGTTCTTC
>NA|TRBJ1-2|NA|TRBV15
CATSNRAYNGYTF
TGTGCCACCAGCAACAGAGCTTACAATGGCTACACCTTC
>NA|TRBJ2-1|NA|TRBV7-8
CASSLGPGQGLLNEQFF
TGTGCCAGCAGCTTAGGACCGGGTCAGGGCCTTTTAAATGAGCAGTTCTTC
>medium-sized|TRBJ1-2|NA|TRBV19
CASSHPGESYGYTF
TGTGCCAGTAGTCACCCAGGGGAGTCCTATGGCTACACCTTC